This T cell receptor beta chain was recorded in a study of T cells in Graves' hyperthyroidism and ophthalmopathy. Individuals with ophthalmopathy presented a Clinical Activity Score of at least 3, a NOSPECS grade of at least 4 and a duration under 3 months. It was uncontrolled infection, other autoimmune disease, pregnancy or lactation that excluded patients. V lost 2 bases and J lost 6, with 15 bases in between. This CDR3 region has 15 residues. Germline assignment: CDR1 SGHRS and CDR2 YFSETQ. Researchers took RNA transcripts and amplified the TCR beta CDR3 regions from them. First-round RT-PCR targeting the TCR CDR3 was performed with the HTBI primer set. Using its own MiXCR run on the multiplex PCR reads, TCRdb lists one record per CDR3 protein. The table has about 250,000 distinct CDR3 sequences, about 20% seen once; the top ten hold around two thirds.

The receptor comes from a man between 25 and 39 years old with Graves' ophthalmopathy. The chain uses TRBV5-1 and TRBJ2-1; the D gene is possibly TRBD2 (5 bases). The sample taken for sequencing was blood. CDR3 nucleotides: TGCGCCAGCAGCTTAGTACCGGATGAGGGCAATGAGCAGTTCTTC. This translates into CASSLVPDEGNEQFF.